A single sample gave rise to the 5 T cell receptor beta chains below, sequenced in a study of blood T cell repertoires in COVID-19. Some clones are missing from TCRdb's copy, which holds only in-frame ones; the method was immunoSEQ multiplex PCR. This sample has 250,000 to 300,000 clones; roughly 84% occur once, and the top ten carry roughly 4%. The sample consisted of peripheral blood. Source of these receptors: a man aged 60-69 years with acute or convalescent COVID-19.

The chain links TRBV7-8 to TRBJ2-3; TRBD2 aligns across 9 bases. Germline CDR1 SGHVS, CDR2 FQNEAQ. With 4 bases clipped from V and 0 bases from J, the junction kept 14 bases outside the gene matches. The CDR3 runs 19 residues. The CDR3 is CASSSVPGLAGISTDTQYF. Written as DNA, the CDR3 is TGTGCCAGCAGCTCAGTCCCGGGACTAGCCGGTATTAGCACAGATACGCAGTATTTT.

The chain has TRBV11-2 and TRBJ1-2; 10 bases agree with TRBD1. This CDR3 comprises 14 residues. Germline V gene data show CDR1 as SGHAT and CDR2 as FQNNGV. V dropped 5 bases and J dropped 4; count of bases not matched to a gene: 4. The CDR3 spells CASSTRQGAYGYTF. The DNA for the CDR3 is TGTGCCAGCAGCACCCGACAGGGGGCCTATGGCTACACCTTC.

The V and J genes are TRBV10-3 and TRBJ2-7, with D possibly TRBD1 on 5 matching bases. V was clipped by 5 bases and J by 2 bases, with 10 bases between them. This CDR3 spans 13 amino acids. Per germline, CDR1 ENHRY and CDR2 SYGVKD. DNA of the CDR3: TGTGCCATCAGTCCCGGACAAGCCTACGAGCAGTACTTC. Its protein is CAISPGQAYEQYF.

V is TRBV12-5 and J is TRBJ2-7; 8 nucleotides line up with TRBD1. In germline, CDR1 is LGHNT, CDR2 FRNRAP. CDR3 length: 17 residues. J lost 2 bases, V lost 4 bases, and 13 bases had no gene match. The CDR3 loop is CASGSLPWTGRAYEQYF. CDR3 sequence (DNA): TGTGCTAGTGGTTCCCTCCCGTGGACAGGGCGAGCCTACGAGCAGTACTTC.

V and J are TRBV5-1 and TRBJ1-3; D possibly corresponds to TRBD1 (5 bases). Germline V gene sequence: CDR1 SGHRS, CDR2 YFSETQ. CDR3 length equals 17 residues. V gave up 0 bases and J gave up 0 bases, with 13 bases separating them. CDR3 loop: CASSLAGGPSSGNTIYF. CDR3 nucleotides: TGCGCCAGCAGCTTGGCCGGGGGACCGAGCTCTGGAAACACCATATATTTT.